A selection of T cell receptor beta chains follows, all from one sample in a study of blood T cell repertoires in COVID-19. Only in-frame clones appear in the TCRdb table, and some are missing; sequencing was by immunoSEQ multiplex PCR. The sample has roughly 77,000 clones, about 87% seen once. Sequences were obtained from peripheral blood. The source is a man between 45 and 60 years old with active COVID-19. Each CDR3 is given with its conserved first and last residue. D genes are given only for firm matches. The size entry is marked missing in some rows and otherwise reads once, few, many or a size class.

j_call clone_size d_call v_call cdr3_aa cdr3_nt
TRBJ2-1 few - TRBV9 CASSVGAGPLTYNEQFF TGTGCCAGCAGCGTAGGGGCAGGGCCCTTAACCTACAATGAGCAGTTCTTC
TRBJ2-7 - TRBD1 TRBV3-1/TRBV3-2 CASPYRGVLLSSYEQYF TGTGCCAGCCCTTACAGGGGAGTTCTGCTATCTTCCTACGAGCAGTACTTC
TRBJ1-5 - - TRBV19 CASTLQGKAQHF TGTGCCAGTACCCTACAGGGAAAGGCCCAGCATTTT
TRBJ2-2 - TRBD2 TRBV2 CASSDGLASAGELFF TGTGCCAGCAGTGACGGACTAGCGTCGGCCGGGGAGCTGTTTTTT
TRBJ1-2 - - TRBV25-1 CASSPGLPTIYGYTF TGTGCCAGCAGTCCAGGGCTCCCGACGATCTATGGCTACACCTTC
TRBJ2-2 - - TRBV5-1 CASGEGGVIAGELFF TGCGCCAGCGGCGAGGGCGGGGTCATAGCCGGGGAGCTGTTTTTT
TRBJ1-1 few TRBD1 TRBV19 CASRDRASEAFF TGTGCCAGTAGGGACAGGGCATCTGAAGCTTTCTTT
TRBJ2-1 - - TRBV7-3 CASSLTSRDEQFF TGTGCCAGCAGCTTAACTAGCAGGGATGAGCAGTTCTTC
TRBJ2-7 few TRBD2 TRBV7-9 CASSYGGYEQYF TGTGCCAGCAGCTACGGGGGGTACGAGCAGTACTTC
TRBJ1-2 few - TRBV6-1 CASSEVSYYGYTF TGTGCCAGCAGTGAAGTAAGCTACTATGGCTACACCTTC
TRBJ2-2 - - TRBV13 CASSLYSYRKIANTGELFF TGTGCCAGCAGCTTATATTCCTACAGGAAGATTGCGAACACCGGGGAGCTGTTTTTT
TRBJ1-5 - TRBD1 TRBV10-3 CAISLGQGGNQPQHF TGTGCCATCAGCCTGGGACAGGGCGGCAATCAGCCCCAGCATTTT
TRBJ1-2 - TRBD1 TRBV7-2 CASSLSRGQTPYTF TGTGCCAGCAGCTTAAGCCGGGGACAGACCCCCTACACCTTC
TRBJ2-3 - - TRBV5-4 CASSFYEGVDTQYF TGTGCCAGCAGCTTTTATGAGGGCGTGGATACGCAGTATTTT
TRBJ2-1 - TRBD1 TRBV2 CANHVDRVAYNEQFF TGTGCCAACCACGTCGACAGGGTGGCCTACAATGAGCAGTTCTTC
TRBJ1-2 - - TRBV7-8 CASSLTQGGDGYTF TGTGCCAGCAGCTTAACTCAGGGAGGGGACGGCTACACCTTC
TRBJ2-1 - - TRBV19 CASSELALMRVSSYNEQFF TGTGCCAGTAGTGAGTTAGCGTTAATGCGGGTGAGCTCCTACAATGAGCAGTTCTTC
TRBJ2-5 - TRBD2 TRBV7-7 CASSSLGGGGETQYF TGTGCTAGCAGCTCCCTTGGCGGGGGGGGAGAGACCCAGTACTTC
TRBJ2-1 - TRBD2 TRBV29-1 CSVGAGGVNNEQFF TGCAGCGTTGGAGCGGGAGGCGTTAACAATGAGCAGTTCTTC
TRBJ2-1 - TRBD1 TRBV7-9 CASSGTGHEQFF TGTGCCAGCAGCGGGACAGGGCATGAGCAGTTCTTC
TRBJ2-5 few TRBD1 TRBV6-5 CASIRDRGGETQYF TGTGCCAGCATAAGGGACAGGGGTGGAGAGACCCAGTACTTC
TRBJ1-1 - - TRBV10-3 CAISSTQGPNTEAFF TGTGCCATCAGTTCTACCCAGGGCCCGAACACTGAAGCTTTCTTT
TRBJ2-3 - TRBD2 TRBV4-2 CASSQEGPAGLTDTQYF TGTGCCAGCAGCCAAGAGGGGCCAGCGGGGCTCACAGATACGCAGTATTTT
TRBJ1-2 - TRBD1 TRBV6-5 CASRPGTANYGYTF TGTGCCAGCAGGCCCGGGACAGCTAACTATGGCTACACCTTC
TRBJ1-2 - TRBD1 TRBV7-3 CASSPHGQGEGYTF TGTGCCAGCAGCCCCCACGGACAGGGGGAAGGCTACACCTTC
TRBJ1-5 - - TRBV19 CASTPPGGSNQPQHF TGTGCCAGTACCCCCCCCGGAGGGTCGAATCAGCCCCAGCATTTT
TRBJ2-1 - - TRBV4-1 CASSQDIRQGDNEQFF TGCGCCAGCAGCCAAGATATCCGGCAGGGCGACAATGAGCAGTTCTTC
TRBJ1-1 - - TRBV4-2 CASSLDKNTEAFF TGTGCCAGCAGCCTCGACAAAAACACTGAAGCTTTCTTT
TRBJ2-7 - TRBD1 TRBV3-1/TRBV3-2 CASSQGQGTYEQYF TGTGCCAGCAGCCAGGGACAGGGCACCTACGAGCAGTACTTC
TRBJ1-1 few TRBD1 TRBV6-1 CASSEEGAGKAFF TGTGCCAGCAGTGAAGAGGGGGCAGGGAAAGCTTTCTTT
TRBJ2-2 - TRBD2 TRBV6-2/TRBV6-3 CASSYTVGLAGTYTGELFF TGTGCCAGCAGTTACACCGTGGGACTAGCGGGAACATACACCGGGGAGCTGTTTTTT
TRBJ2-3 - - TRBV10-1 CASSESRGPEADTQYF TGCGCCAGCAGTGAGTCGCGGGGCCCAGAGGCAGATACGCAGTATTTT
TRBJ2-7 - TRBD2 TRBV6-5 CASSYGSSGTYEQYF TGTGCCAGCAGTTACGGGTCTAGCGGGACCTACGAGCAGTACTTC
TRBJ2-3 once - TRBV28 CASTPAGPAGGTQYF TGTGCCAGCACCCCGGCGGGACCGGCGGGCGGTACGCAGTATTTT
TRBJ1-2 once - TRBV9 CASSPAAEYYGYTF TGTGCCAGCAGCCCAGCGGCTGAATACTATGGCTACACCTTC
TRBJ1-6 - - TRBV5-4 CASSLEPGAESPLHF TGTGCCAGCAGCTTGGAGCCAGGGGCTGAGTCACCCCTCCACTTT